This entry describes one TCR beta chain. The target antigen is unknown. It was with 60 Vbeta and 13 Jbeta primers that the PCR ran. Using immunoSEQ multiplex PCR, the repertoire was profiled, and TCRdb retains in-frame clones only, with some absent. The sample contains 100,000 to 150,000 clones, roughly 80% of which appear only once. Looked up from germline, CDR1 is MDHEN and CDR2 is SYDVKM. The junction had 9 bases not matched to a gene; V was cut back by 6 bases and J by 6 bases. The CDR3 extends over 14 amino acids. The record originates from a study of cytomegalovirus exposure and HLA in healthy donors. Study results and caveats: According to an earlier analysis, most TCR beta V segments yielded productive rearrangements about 90% or about 30% of the time. Rates of TCR association differed by HLA locus in a later analysis, with DRB1 highest and HLA-C lowest.

V and J are TRBV28 and TRBJ2-7; 9 bases are a match to TRBD1. The clonotype was recovered from a woman aged 40 to 50 in good health and CMV-seronegative. Specimen: PBMCs. The CDR3: CASRPGQGSREQYF. The DNA for the CDR3 is TGTGCCAGCAGGCCGGGACAGGGAAGCCGCGAGCAGTACTTC. Full variable domain (remainder filled in from reference TRBV28 and TRBJ2-7): DVKVTQSSRYLVKRTGEKVFLECVQDMDHENMFWYRQDPGLGLRLIYFSYDVKMKEKGDIPEGYSVSREKKERFSLILESASTNQTSMYLCASRPGQGSREQYFGPGTRLTVT.